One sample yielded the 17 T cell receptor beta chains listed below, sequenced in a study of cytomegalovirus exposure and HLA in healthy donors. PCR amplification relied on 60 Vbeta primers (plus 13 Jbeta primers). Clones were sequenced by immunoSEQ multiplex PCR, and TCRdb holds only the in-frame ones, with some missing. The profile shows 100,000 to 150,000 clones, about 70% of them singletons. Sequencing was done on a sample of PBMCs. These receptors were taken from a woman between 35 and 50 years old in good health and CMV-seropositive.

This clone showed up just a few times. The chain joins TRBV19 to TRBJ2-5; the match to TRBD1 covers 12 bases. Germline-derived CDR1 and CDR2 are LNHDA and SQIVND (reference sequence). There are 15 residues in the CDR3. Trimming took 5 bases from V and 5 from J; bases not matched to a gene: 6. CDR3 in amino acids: CASSSGTGGSETQYF. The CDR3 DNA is TGTGCCAGTAGTTCCGGGACAGGGGGCTCGGAGACCCAGTACTTC. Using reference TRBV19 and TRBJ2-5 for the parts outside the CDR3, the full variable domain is DGGITQSPKYLFRKEGQNVTLSCEQNLNHDAMYWYRQDPGQGLRLIYYSQIVNDFQKGDIAEGYSVSREKKESFPLTVTSAQKNPTAFYLCASSSGTGGSETQYFGPGTRLLVL.

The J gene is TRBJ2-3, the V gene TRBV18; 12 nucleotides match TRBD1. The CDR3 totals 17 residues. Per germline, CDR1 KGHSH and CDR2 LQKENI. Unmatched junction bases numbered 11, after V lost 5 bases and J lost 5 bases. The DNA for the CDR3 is TGTGCCAGCTCAGAACGACAGGGGACAGGGGGCAGAGATACGCAGTATTTT. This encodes CASSERQGTGGRDTQYF.

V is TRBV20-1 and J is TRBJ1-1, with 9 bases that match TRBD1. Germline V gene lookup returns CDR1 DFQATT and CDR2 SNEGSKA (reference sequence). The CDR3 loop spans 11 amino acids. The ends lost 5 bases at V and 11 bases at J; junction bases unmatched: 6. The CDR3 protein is CSAPQGARAFF. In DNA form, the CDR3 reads TGCAGTGCTCCACAGGGGGCGCGGGCTTTCTTT.

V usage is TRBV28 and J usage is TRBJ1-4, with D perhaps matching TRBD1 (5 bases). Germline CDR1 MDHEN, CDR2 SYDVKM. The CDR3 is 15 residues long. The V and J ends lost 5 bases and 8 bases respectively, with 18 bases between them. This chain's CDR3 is CASSPPEGAKEKLFF. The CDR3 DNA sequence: TGTGCCAGCAGTCCCCCCGAAGGGGCAAAAGAAAAACTGTTTTTT. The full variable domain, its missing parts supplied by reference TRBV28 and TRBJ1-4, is DVKVTQSSRYLVKRTGEKVFLECVQDMDHENMFWYRQDPGLGLRLIYFSYDVKMKEKGDIPEGYSVSREKKERFSLILESASTNQTSMYLCASSPPEGAKEKLFFGSGTQLSVL.

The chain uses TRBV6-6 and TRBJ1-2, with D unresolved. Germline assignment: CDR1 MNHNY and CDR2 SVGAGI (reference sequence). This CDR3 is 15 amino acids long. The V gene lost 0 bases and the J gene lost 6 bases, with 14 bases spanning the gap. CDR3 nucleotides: TGTGCCAGCAGTTACTCGAAAGTTTCTGCTAATGGCTACACCTTC. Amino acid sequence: CASSYSKVSANGYTF.

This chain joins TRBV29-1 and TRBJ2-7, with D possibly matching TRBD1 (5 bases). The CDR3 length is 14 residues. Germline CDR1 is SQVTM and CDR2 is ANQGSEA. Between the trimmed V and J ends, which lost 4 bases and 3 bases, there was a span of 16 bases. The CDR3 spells CSVVRQTASYEQYF. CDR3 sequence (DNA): TGCAGCGTTGTTCGACAGACAGCAAGCTACGAGCAGTACTTC.

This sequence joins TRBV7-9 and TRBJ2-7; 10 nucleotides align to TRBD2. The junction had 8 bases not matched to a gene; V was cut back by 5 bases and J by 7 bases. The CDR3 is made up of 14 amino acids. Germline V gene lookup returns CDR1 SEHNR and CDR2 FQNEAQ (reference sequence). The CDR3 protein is CASSRTSGRWEQYF. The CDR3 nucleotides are TGTGCCAGCAGCCGGACTAGCGGTAGATGGGAGCAGTACTTC.

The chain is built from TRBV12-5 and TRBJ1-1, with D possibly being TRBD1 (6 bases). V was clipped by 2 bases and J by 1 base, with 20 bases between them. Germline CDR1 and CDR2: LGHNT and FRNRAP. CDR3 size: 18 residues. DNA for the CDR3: TGTGCTAGTGGTTTGCCCCAGGATGGGGGGGCCGGGAACACTGAAGCTTTCTTT. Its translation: CASGLPQDGGAGNTEAFF.

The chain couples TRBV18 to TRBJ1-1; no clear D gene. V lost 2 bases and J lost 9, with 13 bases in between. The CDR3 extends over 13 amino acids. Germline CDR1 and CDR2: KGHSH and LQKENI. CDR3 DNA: TGTGCCAGCTCACCAGAAGAGGGAACCCAAGCTTTCTTT. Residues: CASSPEEGTQAFF.

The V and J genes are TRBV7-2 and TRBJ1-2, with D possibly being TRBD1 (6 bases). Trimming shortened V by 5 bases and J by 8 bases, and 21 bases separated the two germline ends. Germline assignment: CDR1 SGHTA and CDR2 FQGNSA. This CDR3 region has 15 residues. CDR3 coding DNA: TGTGCCAGCAGCGCGGGCGGGGGCGGTTCGAGGGGCTACACCTTC. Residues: CASSAGGGGSRGYTF.

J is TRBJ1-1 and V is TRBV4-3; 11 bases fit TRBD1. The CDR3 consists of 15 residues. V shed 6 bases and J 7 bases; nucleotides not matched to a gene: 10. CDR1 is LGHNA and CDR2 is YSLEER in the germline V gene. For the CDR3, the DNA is TGCGCCAGCAGAGAAGTAGGGGGACAGGGGGATGAAGCTTTCTTT. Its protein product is CASREVGGQGDEAFF.

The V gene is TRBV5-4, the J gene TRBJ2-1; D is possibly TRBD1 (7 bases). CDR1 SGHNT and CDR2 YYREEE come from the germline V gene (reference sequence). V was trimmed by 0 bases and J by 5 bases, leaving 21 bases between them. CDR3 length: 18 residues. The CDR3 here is CASSLAGQGGFRDNEQFF. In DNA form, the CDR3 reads TGTGCCAGCAGCTTGGCCGGGCAGGGGGGCTTTAGGGACAATGAGCAGTTCTTC. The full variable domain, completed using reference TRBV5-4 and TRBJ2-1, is ETGVTQSPTHLIKTRGQQVTLRCSSQSGHNTVSWYQQALGQGPQFIFQYYREEENGRGNFPPRFSGLQFPNYSSELNVNALELDDSALYLCASSLAGQGGFRDNEQFFGPGTRLTVL.

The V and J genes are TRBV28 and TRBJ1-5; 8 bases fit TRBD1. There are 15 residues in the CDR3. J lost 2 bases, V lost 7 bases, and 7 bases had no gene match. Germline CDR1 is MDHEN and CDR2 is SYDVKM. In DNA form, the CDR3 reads TGTGCCAGCACCTCAGGGGGCTCGGGCAATCAGCCCCAGCATTTT. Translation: CASTSGGSGNQPQHF.

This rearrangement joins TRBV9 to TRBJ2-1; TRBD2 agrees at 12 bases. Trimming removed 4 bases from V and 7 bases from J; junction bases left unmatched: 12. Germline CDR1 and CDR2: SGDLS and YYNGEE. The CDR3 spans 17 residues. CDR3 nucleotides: TGTGCCAGCAGCCCCCAGACTAGCGGGGGAGCCAGAAATGAGCAGTTCTTC. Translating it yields CASSPQTSGGARNEQFF. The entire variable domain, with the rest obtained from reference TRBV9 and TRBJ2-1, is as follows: DSGVTQTPKHLITATGQRVTLRCSPRSGDLSVYWYQQSLDQGLQFLIQYYNGEERAKGNILERFSAQQFPDLHSELNLSSLELGDSALYFCASSPQTSGGARNEQFFGPGTRLTVL.

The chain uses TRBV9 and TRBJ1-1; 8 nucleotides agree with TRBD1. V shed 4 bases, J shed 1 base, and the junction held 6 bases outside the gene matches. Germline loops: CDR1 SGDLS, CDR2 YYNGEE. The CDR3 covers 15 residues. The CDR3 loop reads CASSPRTGWNTEAFF. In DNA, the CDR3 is TGTGCCAGCAGCCCAAGGACAGGGTGGAACACTGAAGCTTTCTTT.

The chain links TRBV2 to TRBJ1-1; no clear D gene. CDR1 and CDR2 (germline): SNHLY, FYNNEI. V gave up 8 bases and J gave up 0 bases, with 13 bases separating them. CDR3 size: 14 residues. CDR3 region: CASLTGTMNTEAFF. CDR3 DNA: TGTGCCAGCCTAACGGGAACCATGAACACTGAAGCTTTCTTT.

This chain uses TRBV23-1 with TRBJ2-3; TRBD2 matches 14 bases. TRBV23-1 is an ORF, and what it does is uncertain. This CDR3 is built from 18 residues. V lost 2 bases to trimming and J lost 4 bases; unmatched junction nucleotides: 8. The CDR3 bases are TGCGCCAGCAGTCAAGGAAGGGGACTAGCGGGAGACTCAGATACGCAGTATTTT. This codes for CASSQGRGLAGDSDTQYF.